The next 17 T cell receptor beta chains were all read from a single sample in a study of T cell responses to AZD1222 COVID-19 vaccine. Sequenced by immunoSEQ multiplex PCR; TCRdb stores in-frame clones only, minus some. The sample carries about 150,000 clones, approximately 90% recorded once. The starting material was peripheral blood, obtained on day 0 of AZD1222 vaccination. Source of these receptors: an adult in good health.

This chain uses TRBV11-2 with TRBJ1-6, with D tentatively TRBD1 (5 bases). CDR3 length equals 14 residues. Germline V gene data show CDR1 as SGHAT and CDR2 as FQNNGV. Between the trimmed V and J ends, which lost 3 bases and 5 bases, there was a span of 8 bases. Here the CDR3 reads CASSFQGNNSPLHF. For the CDR3, the DNA is TGTGCCAGCAGCTTCCAGGGAAATAATTCACCCCTCCACTTT.

V usage is TRBV6-2 or TRBV6-3 and J usage is TRBJ1-5; D gene ambiguous. Trimming took off 5 bases at V and 2 bases at J, with 10 bases between the two ends. CDR1 is MNHEY, CDR2 SVGEGT, per germline. This CDR3 comprises 14 residues. The chain's CDR3 is CASSRLGGNQPQHF. CDR3 nucleotide sequence: TGTGCCAGCAGTCGACTCGGGGGCAATCAGCCCCAGCATTTT.

V gene TRBV2 combines with J gene TRBJ1-4, with D possibly TRBD1 on 6 matching bases. The CDR3 is 14 amino acids. Germline V gene lookup returns CDR1 SNHLY and CDR2 FYNNEI. Trimming took 6 bases from V and 6 from J, leaving 14 bases between them. The CDR3 bases are TGTGCCAGCAGGCGGGGGGGCGTTGATGAAAAACTGTTTTTT. It specifies CASRRGGVDEKLFF.

This chain uses TRBV5-1 with TRBJ1-2; D remains unclear. This CDR3 is 13 amino acids long. Germline CDR1 SGHRS, CDR2 YFSETQ. V shed 1 base and J shed 2 bases, with 6 bases lying between them. The CDR3 nucleotides are TGCGCCAGCAGCTTGAGCCAGAACTATGGCTACACCTTC. It specifies CASSLSQNYGYTF.

The chain combines TRBV7-2 with TRBJ1-1, with a tentative D call TRBD1 (6 bases). V lost 1 base to trimming and J lost 1 base, with 13 bases between them. The CDR3 has 16 amino acids. The germline V gene has CDR1 SGHTA and CDR2 FQGNSA. CDR3 region: CASSLVGGVGNTEAFF. The DNA for the CDR3 is TGTGCCAGCAGCTTAGTGGGGGGCGTTGGGAACACTGAAGCTTTCTTT.

The chain has TRBV28 and TRBJ1-2; a weak D match, TRBD1 (5 bases). The CDR3 spans 14 residues. Between the trimmed V and J ends, which lost 3 bases and 7 bases, there was a span of 15 bases. Germline V gene sequence: CDR1 MDHEN, CDR2 SYDVKM. CDR3 sequence reads: CASSLEGLGSGYTF. The CDR3 DNA is TGTGCCAGCAGTTTGGAGGGGCTTGGTTCTGGCTACACCTTC.

The chain couples TRBV7-9 to TRBJ1-2; D is unresolved. V shed 1 base and J shed 6 bases, with 15 bases lying between them. The CDR3 extends over 15 amino acids. Germline V lookup: CDR1 SEHNR, CDR2 FQNEAQ (reference sequence). For the CDR3, the DNA is TGTGCCAGCAGCTTAGAAATTTCAGGATCCCATGGCTACACCTTC. This gives the protein CASSLEISGSHGYTF.

J is TRBJ1-2 and V is TRBV6-1; TRBD1 might be the D (5 bases). The CDR3 extends over 15 amino acids. Trimming took off 0 bases at V and 0 bases at J, with 8 bases between the two ends. Looked up from germline, CDR1 is MNHNS and CDR2 is SASEGT. CDR3 bases: TGTGCCAGCAGTGAAGCCGACAGCTCTAACTATGGCTACACCTTC. This translates into CASSEADSSNYGYTF.

This clone was detected once. This chain uses TRBV7-2 with TRBJ2-1; TRBD1 matches at 9 bases. Trimming took 3 bases from V and 3 from J; bases not matched to a gene: 3. This CDR3 is 15 amino acids long. The germline V gene encodes CDR1 SGHTA and CDR2 FQGNSA. CDR3 loop: CASSLGTGNYNEQFF. The CDR3 bases are TGTGCCAGCAGCTTGGGGACAGGGAACTACAATGAGCAGTTCTTC. Full variable domain (outside the CDR3, taken from reference TRBV7-2 and TRBJ2-1): GAGVSQSPSNKVTEKGKDVELRCDPISGHTALYWYRQSLGQGLEFLIYFQGNSAPDKSGLPSDRFSAERTGGSVSTLTIQRTQQEDSAVYLCASSLGTGNYNEQFFGPGTRLTVL.

The chain couples TRBV11-3 to TRBJ2-2; D remains ambiguous. This CDR3 contains 15 residues. Germline V gene lookup returns CDR1 SGHNT and CDR2 YENEEA. The germline V and J ends were trimmed by 0 bases and 5 bases, with 10 bases remaining between them. DNA for the CDR3: TGTGCCAGCAGCTTAGACTCAACCAGGACCGGGGAGCTGTTTTTT. It yields the protein CASSLDSTRTGELFF.

This rearrangement joins TRBV11-2 to TRBJ1-2; D is possibly TRBD1 (5 bases). Germline values: CDR1 SGHAT, CDR2 FQNNGV. V was clipped by 5 bases and J by 4 bases, with 14 bases between them. The CDR3 is 14 amino acids. The CDR3 bases are TGTGCCAGCAGCACCAGGCAGGGAACCTATGGCTACACCTTC. This translates into CASSTRQGTYGYTF.

The V call is TRBV6-1, the J call TRBJ2-7; 11 bases are a match to TRBD1. Trimming at V came to 1 base and at J to 5 bases, leaving 7 bases not matched to a gene. This CDR3 comprises 16 residues. Germline CDR1 reads MNHNS; CDR2 reads SASEGT. CDR3 sequence (DNA): TGTGCCAGCAGTGAAGTCGAGTGGGACAGGGGGAACGAGCAGTACTTC. Protein product: CASSEVEWDRGNEQYF.

The chain couples TRBV4-3 to TRBJ2-4; D is perhaps TRBD2 (5 bases). In germline, CDR1 is LGHNA, CDR2 YSLEER. Trimming took 1 base from V and 9 from J, leaving 10 bases between them. This CDR3 spans 13 amino acids. The CDR3 DNA sequence: TGCGCCAGCAGCCAAGCGGAACGGGGCATTCAGTACTTC. Its translation: CASSQAERGIQYF.

The V and J genes are TRBV29-1 and TRBJ2-5; 8 nucleotides line up with TRBD1. CDR3 length: 13 residues. Germline CDR1 is SQVTM and CDR2 is ANQGSEA. Trimming removed 6 bases from V and 5 bases from J; junction bases left unmatched: 8. The CDR3 is CSVVGSGGETQYF. The DNA for the CDR3 is TGCAGCGTCGTAGGGTCAGGGGGCGAGACCCAGTACTTC.

The chain combines TRBV30 with TRBJ1-6; no reliable D call. The ends were cut back, 3 bases at V and 6 bases at J, with 9 bases in the middle. The CDR3 covers 13 residues. Germline V lookup: CDR1 GTSNPN, CDR2 SVGIG (reference sequence). The CDR3: CAWSFLVNSPLHF. The DNA of the CDR3 is TGTGCCTGGAGCTTTTTGGTTAATTCACCCCTCCACTTT.

V is TRBV28 and J is TRBJ2-7; 16 bases line up with TRBD2. V dropped 6 bases and J dropped 3; count of bases not matched to a gene: 11. This CDR3 has 18 amino acids. Germline V gene data show CDR1 as MDHEN and CDR2 as SYDVKM. CDR3 protein: CASRGPGLAGGPGYEQYF. The DNA of the CDR3 is TGTGCCAGCAGGGGACCGGGACTAGCGGGAGGGCCGGGCTACGAGCAGTACTTC.

This sequence joins TRBV12-1 and TRBJ1-3. TRBV12-1 constitutes a pseudogene. The CDR3 covers 13 residues. The CDR3 protein is CASRSQSGNTIYF. The CDR3 DNA is TGTGCCAGCAGAAGCCAATCTGGAAACACCATATATTTT.